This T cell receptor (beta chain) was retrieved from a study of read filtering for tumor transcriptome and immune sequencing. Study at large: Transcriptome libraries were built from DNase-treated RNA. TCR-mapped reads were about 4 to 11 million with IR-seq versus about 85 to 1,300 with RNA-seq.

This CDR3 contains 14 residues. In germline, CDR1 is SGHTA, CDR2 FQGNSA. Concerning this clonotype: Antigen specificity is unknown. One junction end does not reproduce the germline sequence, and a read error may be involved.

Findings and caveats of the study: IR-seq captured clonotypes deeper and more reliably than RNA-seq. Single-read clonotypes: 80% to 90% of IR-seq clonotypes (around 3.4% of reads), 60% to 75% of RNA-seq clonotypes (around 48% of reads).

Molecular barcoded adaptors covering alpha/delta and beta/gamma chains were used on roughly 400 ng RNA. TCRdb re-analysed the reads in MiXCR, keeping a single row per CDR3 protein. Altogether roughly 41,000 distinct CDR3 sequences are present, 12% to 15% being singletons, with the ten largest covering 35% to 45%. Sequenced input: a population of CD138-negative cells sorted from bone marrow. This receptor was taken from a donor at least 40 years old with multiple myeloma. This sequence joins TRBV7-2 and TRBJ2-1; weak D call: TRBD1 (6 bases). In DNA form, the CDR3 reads TGTGCCAGCTGTTCAGGGGATCCTTACAAGGAGCAGTTCTTC. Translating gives CASCSGDPYKEQFF.